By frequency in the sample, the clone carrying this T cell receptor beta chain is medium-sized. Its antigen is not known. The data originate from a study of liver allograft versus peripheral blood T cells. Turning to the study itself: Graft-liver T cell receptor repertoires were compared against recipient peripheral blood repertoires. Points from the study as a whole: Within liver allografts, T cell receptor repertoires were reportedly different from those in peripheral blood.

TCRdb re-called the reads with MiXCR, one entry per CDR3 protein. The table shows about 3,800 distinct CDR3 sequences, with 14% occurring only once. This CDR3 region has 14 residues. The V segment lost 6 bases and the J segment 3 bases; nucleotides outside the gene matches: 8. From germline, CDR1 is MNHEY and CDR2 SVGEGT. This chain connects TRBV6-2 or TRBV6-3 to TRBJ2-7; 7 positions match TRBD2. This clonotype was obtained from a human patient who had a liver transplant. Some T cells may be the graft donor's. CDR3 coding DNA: TGTGCCAGCAGCGATAGCGGGCAGCTCTACGAGCAGTACTTC. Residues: CASSDSGQLYEQYF.